This TCR beta chain was sequenced in a study of T-cell reconstitution after alpha-beta-depleted transplantation in children. As it was prepared, the TCRbeta library received unique molecular identifiers. Via MiXCR, TCRdb re-called the PCR reads, giving one row per CDR3 protein. The repertoire includes about a million distinct CDR3 sequences, roughly 29% of them detected once, and about 28% sits in the top ten. V was clipped by 7 bases and J by 5 bases, with 20 bases between them. The CDR3 is made up of 15 amino acids. About this clonotype: Its specificity is not known.

Study findings and constraints: From newly produced T cells came most of the T-cell counts and diversity one year after transplant. Several hundred expanded graft clones reportedly were the source of alpha-beta T cells about two months after transplant. From surviving recipient T cells and thymic progenitors came the high day-60 TCRbeta diversity observed in some patients.

The chain links TRBV12-3 or TRBV12-4 to TRBJ1-1; a weak D match, TRBD1 (6 bases). This sequence originates from a boy under two years old who had a stem cell transplant for SCID, so the T cells may come from the graft donor. The sample was PBMCs, mostly from graft donor cells, taken 360 days after TCRalphabeta/CD19-depleted stem cell transplant. As DNA, the CDR3 is TGTGCCAGCATCCCTAAGGGGGGGGTAGGTACTGAAGCTTTCTTT. This codes for CASIPKGGVGTEAFF.